This T cell receptor (beta chain) comes out of a study of blood T cells in healthy people across ages (dated by TCRdb to between 2014 and 2016). Background on the whole study: Template switching captured roughly one uniquely barcoded TCR beta cDNA molecule per two T cells in model experiments. Using the same blood draw, the study looked at two additional independent replicas of 1 million unique cDNA reads for two donors, one aged 18 to 29 and the other aged 80 or older. Donors of different ages were randomly distributed across sequencing lanes to avoid experimental bias. To track age-related changes in TCR beta repertoire diversity, the study relied on deep sequencing normalized with unique cDNA molecular identifiers. The donors were split into four age groups: young (average 16 years), middle-aged (39), aged (approximately 60) and long-lived (roughly 88). Overall results and qualifications from the work: Because the CMV infection status of the donors was unknown, age-related changes in expanded clonotypes may potentially have been confounded. Since profiling was done on bulk unsorted PBMCs, naive and antigen-experienced compartments could not be conclusively compared. The long-lived group showed more naive CD4+ T cells, fewer expanded clones and increased TCR diversity than the aged group, suggesting age selection. Total diversity estimates from one million sequenced T cells were considered lower bounds and underestimates. The percentage of naive T cells measured by flow cytometry correlated strongly with observed TCR beta diversity. Observed TCR beta diversity per million T cells fell roughly linearly with age, and a significant reduction was already apparent by age around 39.

A remark on this clonotype: The target of this receptor is not known. No qualities accompany the bases; no much larger clone lies one base away.

Systemically healthy Caucasian individuals from Russia, roughly 40 in total and aged roughly 6 to 95 years, were included as donors. Roughly 9.5 milliliters of peripheral blood were drawn from each donor into EDTA-treated Vacutainer tubes. Ficoll-Paque density-gradient centrifugation was used to isolate PBMCs, with at least 7 million per sample. Total RNA, at least 6 micrograms per sample, was extracted from PBMCs with Trizol reagent. Naive CD45RAhigh/CD27high T cell percentages were measured by flow cytometry on a PBMC aliquot from every donor. To prepare the library, 5' RACE was applied. The instrument was an Illumina HiSeq 2500. The second PCR ran for roughly 7 to 12 cycles and used a J-beta primer mix along with a sample-barcoded 5' primer. Each TCR beta cDNA molecule received a unique molecular identifier from a template-switch 5' adaptor carrying 12 random nucleotides. At least 2.5 million CDR3-containing paired-end reads were obtained from each sample. The Mint cDNA synthesis kit, primed by a TRBC-specific oligonucleotide, was used to synthesize first-strand cDNA from all RNA. Following uracil-DNA glycosylase treatment, a first 18-cycle PCR with universal primers M1SS and BC2_uni_R was performed on all cDNA. Per the original workflow: For normalization, 1 million high-quality reads, each with a distinct molecular identifier, were randomly selected from each sample. Reads sharing molecular identifiers were discarded rather than binned into consensus sequences. MiTCR, run with a Q25 quality threshold and the strictest error-elimination algorithm, handled CDR3 identification, clonotype clustering and error correction. Lower-bound total TCR beta diversity was estimated with a nonparametric unseen species model using Euler transformation. The raw public data were reprocessed by TCRdb itself: fastp quality trimming at Q25, MiXCR clonotype calling, in-frame beta chains only. Each CDR3 protein appears once, grouped with its most common genes and DNA. The V and J calls, along with clone size, are taken from TCRdb and not from the paper's own processing. In all, the sample holds 700,000 to 1,000,000 distinct CDR3 sequences, and under 45% of those were seen once. Of the sample, 15% to 25% is held by the ten largest clones.

The sample taken for sequencing was blood. The TCR originated in a man aged 60 to 69 in good health.

Read as DNA, the sequence is TGTGCCAGCAGACAGGGGGGCACAGATACGCAGTATTTT. It translates as CASRQGGTDTQYF. The chain is encoded by TRBV21-1 joined to TRBJ2-3; the listed D gene, TRBD1, was not tested against the DNA. TRBV21-1 is a pseudogene segment. CDR3 length: 13 amino acids, cysteine to phenylalanine. The sequence is cut down to CDR3 DNA, 39 bases in frame from base 1.